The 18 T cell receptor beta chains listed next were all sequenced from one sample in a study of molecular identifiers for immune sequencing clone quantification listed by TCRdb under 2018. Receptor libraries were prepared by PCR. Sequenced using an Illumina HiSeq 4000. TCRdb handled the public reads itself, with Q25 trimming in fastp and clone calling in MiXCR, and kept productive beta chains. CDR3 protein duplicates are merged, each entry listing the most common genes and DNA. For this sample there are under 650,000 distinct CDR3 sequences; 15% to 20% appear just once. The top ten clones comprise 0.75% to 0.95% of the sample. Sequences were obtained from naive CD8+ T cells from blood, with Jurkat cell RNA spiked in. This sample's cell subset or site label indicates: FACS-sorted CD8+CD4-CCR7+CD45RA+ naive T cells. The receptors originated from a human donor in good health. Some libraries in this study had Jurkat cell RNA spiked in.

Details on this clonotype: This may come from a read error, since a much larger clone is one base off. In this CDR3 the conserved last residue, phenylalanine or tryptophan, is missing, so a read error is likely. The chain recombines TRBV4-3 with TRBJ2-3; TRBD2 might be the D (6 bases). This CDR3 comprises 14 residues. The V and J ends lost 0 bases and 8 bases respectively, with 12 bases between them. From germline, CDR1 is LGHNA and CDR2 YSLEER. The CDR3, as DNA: TGCGCCAGCAGCCAAGATCCCCAGACTAGTACGCAGTATTTG. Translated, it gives CASSQDPQTSTQYL.

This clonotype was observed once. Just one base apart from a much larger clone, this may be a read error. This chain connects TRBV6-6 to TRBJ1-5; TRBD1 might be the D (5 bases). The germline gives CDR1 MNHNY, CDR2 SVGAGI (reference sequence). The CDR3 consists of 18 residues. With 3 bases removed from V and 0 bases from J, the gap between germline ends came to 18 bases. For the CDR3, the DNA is TGTGCCAGCAGTTATTGGCGGGGGGTCGGTTATAGCAATCAGCCCCAGCATTTT. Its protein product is CASSYWRGVGYSNQPQHF.

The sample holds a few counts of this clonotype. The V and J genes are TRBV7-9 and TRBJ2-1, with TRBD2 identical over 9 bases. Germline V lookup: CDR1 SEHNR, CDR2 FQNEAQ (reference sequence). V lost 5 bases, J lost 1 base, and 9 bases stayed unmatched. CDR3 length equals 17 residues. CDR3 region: CASSPPSGGPSYNEQFF. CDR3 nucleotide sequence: TGTGCCAGCAGCCCCCCAAGCGGGGGGCCGTCCTACAATGAGCAGTTCTTC.

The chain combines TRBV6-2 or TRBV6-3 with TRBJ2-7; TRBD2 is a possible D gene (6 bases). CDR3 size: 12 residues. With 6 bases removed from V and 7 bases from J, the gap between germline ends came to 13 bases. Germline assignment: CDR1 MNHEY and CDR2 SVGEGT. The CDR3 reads CASSRPRGEQYF. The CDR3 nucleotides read TGTGCCAGCAGCCGACCCCGGGGGGAGCAGTACTTC.

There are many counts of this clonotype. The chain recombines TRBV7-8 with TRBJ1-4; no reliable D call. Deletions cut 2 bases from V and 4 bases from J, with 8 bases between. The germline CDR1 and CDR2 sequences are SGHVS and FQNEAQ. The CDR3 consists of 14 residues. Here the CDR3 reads CASSLRWYNEKLFF. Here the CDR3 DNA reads TGTGCCAGCAGCTTAAGGTGGTATAATGAAAAACTGTTTTTT.

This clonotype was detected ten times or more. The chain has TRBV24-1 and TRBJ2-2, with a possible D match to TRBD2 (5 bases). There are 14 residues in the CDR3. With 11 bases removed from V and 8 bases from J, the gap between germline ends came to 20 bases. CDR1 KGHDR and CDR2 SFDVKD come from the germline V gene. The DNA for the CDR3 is TGTGCCAGGAGAGGGAGACCCATTACTGGGGAGCTGTTTTTT. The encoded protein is CARRGRPITGELFF.

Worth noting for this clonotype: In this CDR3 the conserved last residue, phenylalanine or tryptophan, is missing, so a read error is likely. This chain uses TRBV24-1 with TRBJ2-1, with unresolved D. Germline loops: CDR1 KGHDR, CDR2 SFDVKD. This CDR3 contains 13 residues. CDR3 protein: CATGDLLGFEQFL. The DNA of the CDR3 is TGTGCCACCGGTGATTTGCTAGGATTTGAGCAGTTCCTC.

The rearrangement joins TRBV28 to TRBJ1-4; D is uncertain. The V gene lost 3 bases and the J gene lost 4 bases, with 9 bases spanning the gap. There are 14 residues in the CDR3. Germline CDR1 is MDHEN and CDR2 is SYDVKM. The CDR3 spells CASSFGRNNEKLFF. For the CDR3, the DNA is TGTGCCAGCAGTTTTGGTCGCAATAATGAAAAACTGTTTTTT.

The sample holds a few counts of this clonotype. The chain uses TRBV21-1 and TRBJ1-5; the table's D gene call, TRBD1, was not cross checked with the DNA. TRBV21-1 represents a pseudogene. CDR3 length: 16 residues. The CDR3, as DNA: TGTGCCAGCAGCAAAGTGGGACCGGGGGGCAATCAGCCCCAGCATTTT. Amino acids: CASSKVGPGGNQPQHF.

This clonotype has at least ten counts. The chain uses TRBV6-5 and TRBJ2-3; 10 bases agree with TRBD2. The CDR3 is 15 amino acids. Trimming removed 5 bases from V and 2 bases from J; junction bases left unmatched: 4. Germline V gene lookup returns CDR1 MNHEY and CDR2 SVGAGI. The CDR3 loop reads CASSPTSGATDTQYF. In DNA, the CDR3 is TGTGCCAGCAGTCCTACTAGCGGGGCCACAGATACGCAGTATTTT.

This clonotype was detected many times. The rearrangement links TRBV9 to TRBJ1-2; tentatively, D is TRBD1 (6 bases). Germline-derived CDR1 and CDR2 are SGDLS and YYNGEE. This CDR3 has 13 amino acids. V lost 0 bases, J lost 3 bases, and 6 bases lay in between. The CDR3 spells CASSVGQDYGYTF. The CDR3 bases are TGTGCCAGCAGCGTAGGACAGGACTATGGCTACACCTTC. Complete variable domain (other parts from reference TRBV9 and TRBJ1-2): DSGVTQTPKHLITATGQRVTLRCSPRSGDLSVYWYQQSLDQGLQFLIQYYNGEERAKGNILERFSAQQFPDLHSELNLSSLELGDSALYFCASSVGQDYGYTFGSGTRLTVV.

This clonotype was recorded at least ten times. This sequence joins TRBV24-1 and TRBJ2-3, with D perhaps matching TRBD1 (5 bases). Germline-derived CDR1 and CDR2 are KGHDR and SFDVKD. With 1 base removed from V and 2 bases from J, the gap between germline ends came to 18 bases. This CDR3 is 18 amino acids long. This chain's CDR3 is CATSDFGSHDSATDTQYF. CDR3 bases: TGTGCCACCAGTGATTTTGGCTCTCACGACAGCGCCACAGATACGCAGTATTTT.

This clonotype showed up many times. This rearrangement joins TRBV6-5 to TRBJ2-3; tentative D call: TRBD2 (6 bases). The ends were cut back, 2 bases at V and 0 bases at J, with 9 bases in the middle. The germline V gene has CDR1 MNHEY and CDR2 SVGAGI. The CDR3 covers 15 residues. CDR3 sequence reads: CASSYGGLSTDTQYF. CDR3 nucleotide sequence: TGTGCCAGCAGTTACGGGGGACTTAGCACAGATACGCAGTATTTT.

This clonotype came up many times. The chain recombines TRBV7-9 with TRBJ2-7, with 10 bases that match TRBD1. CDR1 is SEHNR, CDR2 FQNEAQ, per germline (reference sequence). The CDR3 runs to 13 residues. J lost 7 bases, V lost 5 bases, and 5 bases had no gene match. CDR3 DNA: TGTGCCAGCAGCGGGACAGGGGCTAGAGAGCAGTACTTC. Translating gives CASSGTGAREQYF.

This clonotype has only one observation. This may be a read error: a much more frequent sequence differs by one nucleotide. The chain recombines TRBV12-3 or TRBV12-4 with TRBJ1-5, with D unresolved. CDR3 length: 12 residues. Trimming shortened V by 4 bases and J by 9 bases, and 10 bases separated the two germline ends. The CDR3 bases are TGTGCCAGCAGTTCAGCTGGGCGGCCCCAGCATTTT. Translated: CASSSAGRPQHF.

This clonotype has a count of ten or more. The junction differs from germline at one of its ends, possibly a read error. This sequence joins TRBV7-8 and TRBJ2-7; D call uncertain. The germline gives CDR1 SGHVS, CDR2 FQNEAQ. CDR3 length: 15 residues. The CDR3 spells CASRLGSSLSYEQYF. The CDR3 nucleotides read TGTGCCAGCAGATTAGGGTCTAGTCTCAGCTACGAGCAGTACTTC. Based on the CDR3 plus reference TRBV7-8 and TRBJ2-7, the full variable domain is GAGVSQSPRYKVAKRGQDVALRCDPISGHVSLFWYQQALGQGPEFLTYFQNEAQLDKSGLPSDRFFAERPEGSVSTLKIQRTQQEDSAVYLCASRLGSSLSYEQYFGPGTRLTVT.

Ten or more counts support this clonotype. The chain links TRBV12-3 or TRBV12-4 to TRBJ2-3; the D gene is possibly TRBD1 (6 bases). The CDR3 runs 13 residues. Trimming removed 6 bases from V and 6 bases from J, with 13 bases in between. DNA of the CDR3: TGTGCCAGCAGGGCCGGACAGTTGGATACGCAGTATTTT. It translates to CASRAGQLDTQYF.

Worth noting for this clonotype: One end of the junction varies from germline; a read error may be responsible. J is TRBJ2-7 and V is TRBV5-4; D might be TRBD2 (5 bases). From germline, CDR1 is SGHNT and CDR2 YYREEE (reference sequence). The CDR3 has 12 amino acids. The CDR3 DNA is TGTGCCGGCAGCTCGGGCGGGTACGAGCAGTACTTC. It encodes CAGSSGGYEQYF. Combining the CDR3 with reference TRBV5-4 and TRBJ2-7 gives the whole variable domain ETGVTQSPTHLIKTRGQQVTLRCSSQSGHNTVSWYQQALGQGPQFIFQYYREEENGRGNFPPRFSGLQFPNYSSELNVNALELDDSALYLCAGSSGGYEQYFGPGTRLTVT.